The T cell receptor (beta chain) under discussion was sequenced for a study of CD8 T cells in Susac syndrome. Through negative isolation, CD4+ and CD8+ T cells were obtained, while TEMRA cells were enriched using FACS. The CDR3 sequence is 14 residues long. Germline V lookup: CDR1 LGHNA, CDR2 YSLEER. J lost 3 bases, V lost 1 base, and 3 bases had no gene match. Random-hexamer reverse transcription was applied to roughly 0.45 to 1 ug RNA. TCRdb reprocessed the immunoSEQ multiplex PCR reads via MiXCR and lists one record per CDR3 protein. The data show under 85,000 distinct CDR3 sequences, with around 96% seen just once and 0.45% to 0.65% held by the top ten.

The chain is built from TRBV4-3 and TRBJ2-7, with TRBD1 identical over 7 bases. Sequencing used CD8+ T cells from PBMCs. The receptor comes from a human donor with multiple sclerosis. The CDR3 is CASSQADRLYEQYF. In DNA form, the CDR3 reads TGCGCCAGCAGCCAAGCGGACAGGCTCTACGAGCAGTACTTC.